A single sample is the source of the 8 T cell receptor beta chains below, sequenced in a study of long-term antiretroviral therapy in people with HIV. Investigators performed immunoSEQ version v3.0 at survey level. Generated by immunoSEQ multiplex PCR, the TCRdb table keeps only in-frame clones and is missing some. The sample holds around 13,000 clones; about 83% are singletons and the top ten take around a sixth. Sample: unsorted PBMCs, taken 3.4 years after starting antiretroviral therapy. The source is a man aged 40-49 years with HIV.

The rearrangement joins TRBV28 to TRBJ1-1; 8 bases align to TRBD1. The germline V gene encodes CDR1 MDHEN and CDR2 SYDVKM. The J segment lost 4 bases and the V segment lost 5 bases, leaving 9 bases of the junction unmatched. CDR3 size: 15 residues. In DNA, the CDR3 is TGTGCCAGCAGTACTGCCGGGACAGGAGGCACTGAAGCTTTCTTT. Translation gives CASSTAGTGGTEAFF.

The chain recombines TRBV4-1 with TRBJ2-1; tentatively, D is TRBD1 (5 bases). Germline V CDR1 and CDR2: MGHRA, YSYEKL. V lost 5 bases to trimming and J lost 6 bases, with 20 bases between them. This CDR3 comprises 16 residues. The CDR3 DNA follows: TGCGCCAGCAGCGCAAGTGGGCCCAGGGTTGGCAATGAGCAGTTCTTC. This sequence encodes CASSASGPRVGNEQFF.

This clone was detected only once. The chain links TRBV11-1 to TRBJ1-1; no firm D call. V was shortened by 2 bases and J by 3 bases, with 10 bases between the two germline ends. Germline lookup yields CDR1 SGHAT and CDR2 FQDESV (reference sequence). The CDR3 sequence is 14 residues long. CDR3 DNA: TGTGCCAGCAGCTTAAGAGCGGAGGACACTGAAGCTTTCTTT. Translated: CASSLRAEDTEAFF.

The V gene is TRBV4-3, the J gene TRBJ1-3; tentative D call: TRBD1 (5 bases). CDR1 and CDR2 (germline): LGHNA, YSLEER. The V end was cut by 0 bases, the J end by 7 bases, with 19 bases between. CDR3 size: 17 residues. CDR3 residues: CASSQDRGNSWSNTIYF. The CDR3 nucleotides are TGCGCCAGCAGCCAAGATCGGGGGAACTCTTGGTCTAACACCATATATTTT.

V usage is TRBV5-1 and J usage is TRBJ2-4; 7 positions match TRBD2. Trimming took 2 bases from V and 6 from J; bases not matched to a gene: 5. The CDR3 has 14 residues. In germline, CDR1 is SGHRS, CDR2 YFSETQ. This CDR3 is CASSLDGRLNIQYF. Written as DNA, the CDR3 is TGCGCCAGCAGCTTAGACGGGAGGTTAAACATTCAGTACTTC.

The chain recombines TRBV7-8 with TRBJ2-1; the D is unclear. Germline-derived CDR1 and CDR2 are SGHVS and FQNEAQ. The V end lost 2 bases, the J end lost 0 bases, and 2 bases lay between the germline ends. This CDR3 contains 13 residues. CDR3 loop: CASSLSSYNEQFF. The CDR3 DNA reads TGTGCCAGCAGCTTAAGCTCCTACAATGAGCAGTTCTTC.

The chain joins TRBV5-6 to TRBJ2-7, with no clear D. The CDR3 length is 14 residues. Germline values: CDR1 SGHDT, CDR2 YYEEEE. With 3 bases removed from V and 3 bases from J, the gap between germline ends came to 13 bases. The CDR3 here is CASSYPDNGYEQYF. Here the CDR3 DNA reads TGTGCCAGCAGCTACCCCGACAATGGCTACGAGCAGTACTTC.

The J gene is TRBJ2-5, the V gene TRBV10-2; D may be TRBD1 (5 bases). Deletions cut 6 bases from V and 5 bases from J, with 13 bases between. This CDR3 region has 13 residues. Germline values: CDR1 WSHSY, CDR2 SAAADI. The CDR3 is CASRATVVETQYF. The DNA of the CDR3 is TGCGCCAGCAGGGCGACAGTGGTGGAGACCCAGTACTTC.